This TCR beta chain derives from a study of CD8 T cells in Susac syndrome. With random hexamers, 0.5 to 1 ug RNA was reverse transcribed. Using its own MiXCR run on the immunoSEQ multiplex PCR reads, TCRdb lists one record per CDR3 protein. The table lists some 130,000 distinct CDR3 sequences, 95% of them singletons. Germline V gene sequence: CDR1 SQVTM, CDR2 ANQGSEA. This CDR3 is built from 14 residues. Trimming shortened V by 5 bases and J by 2 bases, and 16 bases separated the two germline ends. Findings and limits, study-wide: Clonal expansion of CD8+ cells in Susac peaked in TEMRA cells (and in active patients).

On this clonotype itself: The antigen is unknown.

The genes are TRBV29-1 and TRBJ2-7; D remains ambiguous. Sequences were obtained from CD8+ T cells from PBMCs. The TCR sequence derives from a human donor with Susac syndrome. In DNA, the CDR3 is TGCAGCGTTCTTGGGTTAGACAAGGCCTACGAGCAGTACTTC. The encoded protein is CSVLGLDKAYEQYF.